Following are 17 T cell receptor beta chains from one sample sequenced in a study of neurological immune-mediated disorders. From the 5' RACE reads, TCRdb called clonotypes with MiXCR, one entry per CDR3 protein. The sample contains roughly 70,000 distinct CDR3 sequences, 3% to 5% of which appear only once. Sequencing input: PBMCs. The origin of the receptors is a man aged 25 to 40 with multiple sclerosis.

There are many counts of this clonotype. J is TRBJ2-7 and V is TRBV5-1, with D possibly TRBD1 on 5 matching bases. CDR1 and CDR2 (germline): SGHRS, YFSETQ. V was pared by 4 bases and J by 2 bases, with 16 bases between. The CDR3 loop spans 15 amino acids. This CDR3 is CASSISLGATYEQYF. Here the CDR3 DNA reads TGCGCCAGCAGCATAAGTCTAGGGGCAACCTACGAGCAGTACTTC.

This clonotype was counted many times. The chain carries TRBV24-1 and TRBJ1-1; D perhaps matches TRBD1 (5 bases). V was shortened by 3 bases and J by 3 bases, with 10 bases between the two germline ends. CDR3 length: 14 amino acids. Germline CDR1 is KGHDR and CDR2 is SFDVKD. The CDR3 DNA sequence: TGTGCCACCAGTGATCCAACAGGATACACTGAAGCTTTCTTT. Protein sequence: CATSDPTGYTEAFF.

This clonotype came up many times. J is TRBJ2-7 and V is TRBV27, with 7 bases aligning to TRBD1. With V trimmed by 8 bases and J by 3 bases, 7 bases remained unmatched. The germline gives CDR1 MNHEY, CDR2 SMNVEV (reference sequence). This CDR3 comprises 13 residues. DNA of the CDR3: TGTGCCAGCGGGACAGACCGATTCTACGAGCAGTACTTC. It is translated as CASGTDRFYEQYF.

This clonotype was found a few times. The J gene is TRBJ2-7, the V gene TRBV7-2; no clear D gene. Germline V gives CDR1 SGHTA, CDR2 FQGNSA. This CDR3 is 12 amino acids long. V lost 1 base and J lost 1, with 2 bases in between. This CDR3 reads CASSLESYEQYF. The CDR3 DNA is TGTGCCAGCAGCTTAGAGTCCTACGAGCAGTACTTC.

The table lists this clonotype with many counts. This rearrangement joins TRBV7-6 to TRBJ2-7, with D perhaps matching TRBD2 (7 bases). V gave up 1 base and J gave up 6 bases, with 19 bases separating them. Germline V gene data show CDR1 as SGHVS and CDR2 as FNYEAQ. The CDR3 spans 16 residues. The CDR3 nucleotides are TGTGCCAGCAGCTTAGTCCCGATCCGGGGGGCGGGCGAGCAGTACTTC. As protein: CASSLVPIRGAGEQYF.

This clonotype was seen many times. V is TRBV6-6 and J is TRBJ2-5, with D uncertain. Germline lookup yields CDR1 MNHNY and CDR2 SVGAGI (reference sequence). This CDR3 contains 13 residues. Trimming stripped 4 bases from V and 7 bases from J, with 13 bases between. CDR3 nucleotide sequence: TGTGCCAGCAGTTCTGGCACCTCCGGGACCCAGTACTTC. Protein: CASSSGTSGTQYF.

This clonotype was counted at least ten times. This chain connects TRBV4-1 to TRBJ2-1; TRBD2 matches 8 bases. The CDR3 has 20 residues. Germline V gene lookup returns CDR1 MGHRA and CDR2 YSYEKL. Trimming at V came to 3 bases and at J to 1 base, leaving 17 bases not matched to a gene. CDR3 amino acids: CASSHPPSVWTGGSYNEQFF. Written as DNA, the CDR3 is TGCGCCAGCAGCCATCCTCCGTCGGTATGGACGGGGGGGTCCTACAATGAGCAGTTCTTC.

This clonotype was recorded at least ten times. The chain has TRBV12-3 or TRBV12-4 and TRBJ2-5; 7 bases are shared with TRBD1. CDR3 length: 15 residues. Unmatched junction bases numbered 5, after V lost 1 base and J lost 3 bases. In DNA form, the CDR3 reads TGTGCCAGCAGTTTAGGACAGGGTAGGGAAGAGACCCAGTACTTC. Protein sequence: CASSLGQGREETQYF.

This clonotype was counted at least ten times. This chain uses TRBV4-3 with TRBJ2-7; TRBD2 is a possible D gene (5 bases). From germline, CDR1 is LGHNA and CDR2 YSLEER. The CDR3 has 12 residues. The germline V and J ends were trimmed by 4 bases and 7 bases, with 11 bases remaining between them. The CDR3 DNA reads as TGCGCCAGCAGCCTGTTTACGGGGGAGCAGTACTTC. Its translation is CASSLFTGEQYF.

V usage is TRBV25-1 and J usage is TRBJ2-7; perhaps D is TRBD1 or TRBD2 (5 bases each). The V end was cut by 2 bases, the J end by 3 bases, with 11 bases between. The germline gives CDR1 MGHDK, CDR2 SYGVNS. The CDR3 has 14 amino acids. CDR3 loop: CASSEDKGSYEQYF. DNA for the CDR3: TGTGCCAGCAGTGAAGATAAGGGGAGCTACGAGCAGTACTTC.

This clonotype was found many times. This chain connects TRBV20-1 to TRBJ2-2, with D perhaps TRBD2 (7 bases). Trimming removed 0 bases at V and 7 bases at J, with 12 bases between. The CDR3 runs 14 residues. CDR1 and CDR2 from the germline V gene are DFQATT and SNEGSKA (reference sequence). CDR3 sequence reads: CSAREGGPSGELFF. CDR3 sequence (DNA): TGCAGTGCTAGAGAGGGGGGGCCGAGCGGGGAGCTGTTTTTT.

The sample holds many counts of this clonotype. A clone one base away is much larger, so this may be a read error. This sequence joins TRBV5-5 and TRBJ2-7; D gene ambiguous. The CDR3 has 14 amino acids. V lost 1 base to trimming and J lost 0 bases, with 8 bases between them. The germline gives CDR1 SGHKS, CDR2 YYEKEE (reference sequence). CDR3 amino acids: CASSLRESSYEQYF. CDR3 DNA sequence: TGTGCCAGCAGCTTGAGGGAAAGCTCCTACGAGCAGTACTTC.

This clonotype was picked up many times. The chain uses TRBV9 and TRBJ2-3, with 7 bases identical to TRBD1. Germline CDR1 is SGDLS and CDR2 is YYNGEE. J gave up 2 bases and V 4 bases, and 7 bases lay outside the gene matches. The CDR3 spans 15 residues. The CDR3 loop reads CASSPWDSPTDTQYF. The CDR3 DNA sequence: TGTGCCAGCAGCCCTTGGGACAGCCCCACAGATACGCAGTATTTT.

Many counts were recorded for this clonotype. The chain links TRBV21-1 to TRBJ2-2; the table names TRBD2, a call not compared with the DNA. TRBV21-1 is tagged as a pseudogene. This CDR3 spans 16 amino acids. CDR3 in DNA: TGTGCCAGCAGCCCTACTAGCGGGGGGGCCGTCGGGGAGCTGTTTTTT. It translates to CASSPTSGGAVGELFF.

This clonotype was recorded at least ten times. V is TRBV2 and J is TRBJ2-1; the match to TRBD1 covers 8 bases. There are 14 residues in the CDR3. V trimming: 9 bases; J trimming: 2 bases; junction bases outside the gene matches: 6. Germline CDR1 and CDR2: SNHLY and FYNNEI. The CDR3 DNA is TGTGCCAGTGAGGACAGGGCACCCTACAATGAGCAGTTCTTC. Translated: CASEDRAPYNEQFF.

This clonotype was recorded many times. The chain is built from TRBV20-1 and TRBJ1-1; tentatively, D is TRBD1 (6 bases). This CDR3 region has 15 residues. V was trimmed by 4 bases and J by 1 base, leaving 16 bases between them. The germline V gene has CDR1 DFQATT and CDR2 SNEGSKA (reference sequence). Written as DNA, the CDR3 is TGCAGTGCTAATTCCCCCTTACAGGGGAACACTGAAGCTTTCTTT. Encoded protein: CSANSPLQGNTEAFF.

This clonotype occurred many times. This sequence joins TRBV3-1 and TRBJ1-1; TRBD1 aligns across 7 bases. The CDR3 covers 15 residues. Germline V gene lookup returns CDR1 LGHDT and CDR2 YNNKEL (reference sequence). Trimming cost V 1 base and J 6 bases; bases outside gene matches: 8. CDR3 DNA sequence: TGTGCCAGCAGCCAAGGTGGACAGGCTAGGCCTGAAGCTTTCTTT. This sequence encodes CASSQGGQARPEAFF.